The 14 T cell receptor beta chains presented below share a single source sample, sequenced in a study of T cells in Graves' hyperthyroidism and ophthalmopathy. Amplified regions were TCR beta CDR3 sequences from RNA transcripts. When the TCR CDR3 underwent first-round RT-PCR, the HTBI primer set was used. TCRdb redid the calling of the multiplex PCR reads with MiXCR, one entry per CDR3 protein. The repertoire consists of a few hundred thousand distinct CDR3 sequences, with 14% occurring once and the leading ten covering about 15%. The sequenced sample consisted of blood. These receptors were collected from a woman aged 40 to 55 with Graves' hyperthyroidism.

This clonotype was observed a handful of times. The chain links TRBV10-2 to TRBJ1-2, with D perhaps matching TRBD1 (5 bases). V lost 5 bases to trimming and J lost 4 bases, with 14 bases between them. The CDR3 is 14 residues long. The germline V gene encodes CDR1 WSHSY and CDR2 SAAADI. The CDR3 DNA sequence: TGCGCCAGCAGTCCCGAGGGACCGTTCTATGGCTACACCTTC. Translated: CASSPEGPFYGYTF.

V usage is TRBV7-9 and J usage is TRBJ2-7; TRBD2 is a possible D gene (5 bases). Per germline, CDR1 SEHNR and CDR2 FQNEAQ (reference sequence). The CDR3 has 16 residues. Trimming took off 3 bases at V and 2 bases at J, with 17 bases between the two ends. CDR3 sequence: CASSLEEQMPPYEQYF. CDR3 sequence (DNA): TGTGCCAGCAGCTTGGAGGAGCAGATGCCCCCCTACGAGCAGTACTTC.

The chain recombines TRBV19 with TRBJ1-4; TRBD1 is a possible D gene (6 bases). In germline, CDR1 is LNHDA, CDR2 SQIVND (reference sequence). Trimming removed 7 bases from V and 7 bases from J, with 16 bases in between. CDR3 length equals 14 residues. The CDR3 is CASKMGHTLEKLFF. The CDR3 nucleotides are TGTGCCAGTAAGATGGGACATACCCTTGAAAAACTGTTTTTT. Filled out from reference TRBV19 and TRBJ1-4, the complete variable domain reads DGGITQSPKYLFRKEGQNVTLSCEQNLNHDAMYWYRQDPGQGLRLIYYSQIVNDFQKGDIAEGYSVSREKKESFPLTVTSAQKNPTAFYLCASKMGHTLEKLFFGSGTQLSVL.

The chain is built from TRBV28 and TRBJ1-2, with 9 bases fitting TRBD1. The CDR3 spans 14 residues. Germline CDR1 is MDHEN and CDR2 is SYDVKM. The V gene end was trimmed by 7 bases and the J gene end by 8 bases; junction bases not matched to a gene: 11. The CDR3 sequence is CASTTTGGERGYTF. In DNA, the CDR3 is TGTGCCAGCACCACCACAGGGGGCGAGCGGGGCTACACCTTC.

In the case of this clonotype: It may be a read error: a sequence one base away is much more abundant. J is TRBJ2-3 and V is TRBV7-2; a possible D gene is TRBD1 (5 bases). Trimming cost V 5 bases and J 6 bases, with 12 bases left between them. The CDR3 consists of 13 residues. Germline V gene sequence: CDR1 SGHTA, CDR2 FQGNSA. The CDR3 sequence: CASSRGSRDTQYF. CDR3 in DNA: TGTGCCAGCAGCAGGGGCAGTCGTGATACGCAGTATTTT.

In this sample, this clonotype turned up many times. V usage is TRBV7-3 and J usage is TRBJ2-1; 8 nucleotides agree with TRBD2. The junction had 4 bases not matched to a gene; V was cut back by 0 bases and J by 6 bases. CDR1 and CDR2 (germline): SGHTA, FQGTGA. The CDR3 length is 15 residues. CDR3 sequence (DNA): TGTGCCAGCAGCTTAACTAGCGGGATCAGCAATGAGCAGTTCTTC. It specifies CASSLTSGISNEQFF.

This clonotype was counted at least ten times. This rearrangement joins TRBV11-2 to TRBJ1-6, with D unclear. The CDR3 spans 15 residues. The germline gives CDR1 SGHAT, CDR2 FQNNGV. V gave up 4 bases and J gave up 7 bases, with 14 bases separating them. The DNA of the CDR3 is TGTGCCAGCAGCTCTTACAAGGCTGGCAATTCACCCCTCCACTTT. Protein sequence: CASSSYKAGNSPLHF.

This clonotype was found many times. The V and J genes are TRBV6-1 and TRBJ2-5; D assignment may be TRBD1 or TRBD2 (5 bases each). CDR1 and CDR2 from the germline V gene are MNHNS and SASEGT. Between the trimmed V and J ends, which lost 6 bases and 4 bases, there was a span of 15 bases. The CDR3 spans 14 residues. The CDR3 loop reads CASRLGGQAETQYF. The CDR3 bases are TGTGCCAGCAGGCTTGGAGGACAAGCAGAGACCCAGTACTTC.

This clonotype was counted between two and nine times. The chain links TRBV5-1 to TRBJ2-6; unclear D gene. Germline CDR1 reads SGHRS; CDR2 reads YFSETQ. The V end was cut by 4 bases, the J end by 0 bases, with 8 bases between. This CDR3 spans 15 amino acids. Here the CDR3 DNA reads TGCGCCAGCAGCCCGAGGAGCTCTGGGGCCAACGTCCTGACTTTC. This gives the protein CASSPRSSGANVLTF. Supplemented by reference TRBV5-1 and TRBJ2-6, the full variable domain reads KAGVTQTPRYLIKTRGQQVTLSCSPISGHRSVSWYQQTPGQGLQFLFEYFSETQRNKGNFPGRFSGRQFSNSRSEMNVSTLELGDSALYLCASSPRSSGANVLTFGAGSRLTVL.

The chain links TRBV18 to TRBJ2-7; a possible D gene is TRBD1 (7 bases). Trimming shortened V by 3 bases and J by 2 bases, and 23 bases separated the two germline ends. Germline loops: CDR1 KGHSH, CDR2 LQKENI. The CDR3 is made up of 18 amino acids. Written as DNA, the CDR3 is TGTGCCAGCTCACCGGGTAGCCGGAGGGGGCGGTTCGCCTACGAGCAGTACTTC. Amino acid sequence: CASSPGSRRGRFAYEQYF.

This clonotype was counted ten times or more. The V and J genes are TRBV28 and TRBJ2-4, with 7 bases fitting TRBD1. Trimming took 5 bases from V and 3 from J; bases not matched to a gene: 4. CDR3 length: 14 residues. Germline CDR1 and CDR2: MDHEN and SYDVKM. The CDR3 bases are TGTGCCAGCAGTCCTACAGGGGACAAAAACATTCAGTACTTC. This gives the protein CASSPTGDKNIQYF.

A few counts support this clonotype. The CDR3 carries no conserved terminal phenylalanine or tryptophan, so it likely arises from a read error. This chain connects TRBV7-9 to TRBJ1-3; perhaps TRBD1 as D (5 bases). Germline-derived CDR1 and CDR2 are SEHNR and FQNEAQ (reference sequence). Trimming left V 5 bases short and J 4 bases short, with 12 bases between. The CDR3 covers 14 residues. The chain's CDR3 is CASSGWDGGNTIYL. CDR3 nucleotides: TGTGCCAGCAGCGGCTGGGACGGAGGAAACACCATATATCTT.

Worth noting for this clonotype: With a much larger clone just one base away, this may be a read error. The chain carries TRBV6-5 and TRBJ1-1; D gene uncertain. Germline assignment: CDR1 MNHEY and CDR2 SVGAGI. Trimming took 0 bases from V and 4 from J, leaving 9 bases between them. This CDR3 comprises 14 residues. CDR3: CASSYSGESTEAFF. The CDR3 bases are TGTGCCAGCAGTTACTCTGGGGAGAGCACTGAAGCTTTCTTT.

Ten or more counts support this clonotype. The V gene is TRBV30, the J gene TRBJ1-2; D perhaps matches TRBD1 (6 bases). Trimming left V 7 bases short and J 2 bases short, with 23 bases between. Germline loops: CDR1 GTSNPN, CDR2 SVGIG (reference sequence). This CDR3 contains 16 residues. CDR3 DNA sequence: TGTGCCTTACTCGGACTAATAGGGGGAGGAAACTATGGCTACACCTTC. This encodes CALLGLIGGGNYGYTF. Full variable domain (rest looked up from reference TRBV30 and TRBJ1-2): SQTIHQWPATLVQPVGSPLSLECTVEGTSNPNLYWYRQAAGRGLQLLFYSVGIGQISSEVPQNLSASRPQDRQFILSSKKLLLSDSGFYLCALLGLIGGGNYGYTFGSGTRLTVV.